The 32 T cell receptor beta chains below were found in one sample sequenced in a study of T cells in Graves' hyperthyroidism and ophthalmopathy. The TCR beta CDR3 regions underwent amplification using RNA transcripts as the source. The TCR CDR3 first-round RT-PCR relied on the HTBI primer set. MiXCR was run by TCRdb on the multiplex PCR reads, yielding one entry per CDR3 protein. The table records hundreds of thousands of distinct CDR3 sequences, around 24% of them present only once. The sample comprised blood. Receptors were obtained from a woman in her thirties with Graves' ophthalmopathy.

Note on this clonotype: A much larger clone lies one base from this, so it may be a read error. This chain joins TRBV11-2 and TRBJ2-7, with 10 bases fitting TRBD1. The germline V gene encodes CDR1 SGHAT and CDR2 FQNNGV. The CDR3 length is 15 residues. V lost 0 bases and J lost 3; bases outside the gene matches: 2. CDR3 sequence reads: CASSLETGGGYEQYF. CDR3 nucleotide sequence: TGTGCCAGCAGCTTAGAGACAGGGGGCGGCTACGAGCAGTACTTC. The full variable domain, completed using reference TRBV11-2 and TRBJ2-7, is EAGVAQSPRYKIIEKRQSVAFWCNPISGHATLYWYQQILGQGPKLLIQFQNNGVVDDSQLPKDRFSAERLKGVDSTLKIQPAKLEDSAVYLCASSLETGGGYEQYFGPGTRLTVT.

This rearrangement joins TRBV20-1 to TRBJ2-5; weak D call: TRBD1 (6 bases). The germline V gene has CDR1 DFQATT and CDR2 SNEGSKA (reference sequence). The CDR3 runs to 11 residues. Trimming took off 6 bases at V and 7 bases at J, with 12 bases between the two ends. The CDR3 loop reads CSAPTGRTQYF. The CDR3 DNA reads TGCAGTGCCCCGACAGGCAGGACCCAGTACTTC.

This chain uses TRBV6-1 with TRBJ2-2, with 7 positions matching TRBD2. This CDR3 has 17 residues. Trimming removed 6 bases from V and 5 bases from J; junction bases left unmatched: 15. Looked up from germline, CDR1 is MNHNS and CDR2 is SASEGT. The CDR3 protein is CASSRGDYRTRTGELFF. The CDR3 coding sequence is TGTGCCAGCAGCCGGGGGGACTACCGGACTCGGACCGGGGAGCTGTTTTTT.

In this sample, this clonotype turned up a few times. The chain couples TRBV27 to TRBJ2-7; 9 bases line up with TRBD1. Germline V CDR1 and CDR2: MNHEY, SMNVEV (reference sequence). Losses at the gene ends were 4 bases for V and 3 bases for J; bases not matched to a gene: 10. This CDR3 spans 16 amino acids. CDR3 nucleotides: TGTGCCAGCAGTTCAATTGTGGGGACAGGGAACTACGAGCAGTACTTC. It codes for CASSSIVGTGNYEQYF.

The J gene is TRBJ2-7, the V gene TRBV5-1; TRBD2 matches 8 bases. In germline, CDR1 is SGHRS, CDR2 YFSETQ. The trim removed 2 bases at V and 7 bases at J, leaving 11 bases unmatched. This CDR3 region has 15 residues. The DNA for the CDR3 is TGCGCCAGCAGCTTCAACGGGCTAGCGGGTACAGAGCAGTACTTC. Protein: CASSFNGLAGTEQYF. The full variable domain, completed using reference TRBV5-1 and TRBJ2-7, is KAGVTQTPRYLIKTRGQQVTLSCSPISGHRSVSWYQQTPGQGLQFLFEYFSETQRNKGNFPGRFSGRQFSNSRSEMNVSTLELGDSALYLCASSFNGLAGTEQYFGPGTRLTVT.

This clonotype has at least ten counts. This sequence joins TRBV7-3 and TRBJ2-5; TRBD2 matches 14 bases. With V trimmed by 5 bases and J by 4 bases, 6 bases remained unmatched. The CDR3 sequence is 16 residues long. Germline-derived CDR1 and CDR2 are SGHTA and FQGTGA. DNA of the CDR3: TGTGCCAGCAGCCCCCGACTAGCGGGAGGGACAGAGACCCAGTACTTC. Encoded protein: CASSPRLAGGTETQYF.

The table lists this clonotype with many counts. This chain connects TRBV19 to TRBJ1-1; unclear D gene. The CDR3 spans 13 residues. Trimming took 3 bases from V and 1 from J, leaving 6 bases between them. Germline V gives CDR1 LNHDA, CDR2 SQIVND (reference sequence). This CDR3 is CASSIGENTEAFF. In DNA form, the CDR3 reads TGTGCCAGTAGTATCGGAGAGAACACTGAAGCTTTCTTT.

This clonotype has a count of ten or more. This chain links TRBV5-1 with TRBJ2-3; 7 bases align to TRBD1. CDR1 SGHRS and CDR2 YFSETQ come from the germline V gene. The CDR3 spans 15 residues. V was pared by 0 bases and J by 3 bases, with 4 bases of the junction left unmatched. The CDR3 loop is CASSLEYRGTDTQYF. The CDR3 nucleotides read TGCGCCAGCAGCTTGGAATACAGGGGTACAGATACGCAGTATTTT.

The V call is TRBV28, the J call TRBJ1-6; D gene uncertain. From germline, CDR1 is MDHEN and CDR2 SYDVKM. The V end was cut by 2 bases, the J end by 8 bases, with 16 bases between. CDR3 size: 16 residues. CDR3 loop: CASSLPWVSVDSPLHF. CDR3 DNA: TGTGCCAGCAGTTTACCCTGGGTATCAGTGGATTCACCCCTCCACTTT.

This clonotype appeared a few times. V usage is TRBV2 and J usage is TRBJ2-5; D possibly corresponds to TRBD2 (5 bases). The CDR3 runs to 12 residues. V gave up 6 bases and J gave up 5 bases, with 10 bases separating them. From germline, CDR1 is SNHLY and CDR2 FYNNEI. CDR3 region: CASRDPGETQYF. CDR3 DNA: TGTGCCAGCAGGGACCCGGGGGAGACCCAGTACTTC. The variable domain in full, with the rest retrieved from reference TRBV2 and TRBJ2-5, is EPEVTQTPSHQVTQMGQEVILRCVPISNHLYFYWYRQILGQKVEFLVSFYNNEISEKSEIFDDQFSVERPDGSNFTLKIRSTKLEDSAMYFCASRDPGETQYFGPGTRLLVL.

The chain links TRBV4-1 to TRBJ2-7, with 7 positions matching TRBD1. CDR3 length: 14 amino acids. The germline V gene encodes CDR1 MGHRA and CDR2 YSYEKL. V lost 4 bases to trimming and J lost 9 bases; unmatched junction nucleotides: 12. In DNA, the CDR3 is TGCGCCAGCAGCCTTACAGGGACAGATTATATGCAGTACTTC. Translation: CASSLTGTDYMQYF.

This chain links TRBV20-1 with TRBJ1-1, with D tentatively TRBD1 (5 bases). Trimming left V 1 base short and J 1 base short, with 10 bases between. Germline CDR1 and CDR2: DFQATT and SNEGSKA (reference sequence). CDR3 length: 14 amino acids. CDR3 nucleotide sequence: TGCAGTGCTAGAGTTTGGGACGCGAACACTGAAGCTTTCTTT. Its translation is CSARVWDANTEAFF.

In this sample, this clonotype turned up many times. The chain employs TRBV6-5 and TRBJ1-2; D gene uncertain. Germline V CDR1 and CDR2: MNHEY, SVGAGI. This CDR3 region has 13 residues. Trimming removed 10 bases at V and 5 bases at J, with 17 bases between. CDR3 coding DNA: TGTGCCACCTCCCCGGCAGGAGGGTATGGCTACACCTTC. The encoded protein is CATSPAGGYGYTF.

The CDR3 loop reads CAIYERTGLGGYTF. Written as DNA, the CDR3 is TGTGCCATCTATGAGAGGACAGGGCTGGGAGGCTACACCTTC. This rearrangement joins TRBV10-3 to TRBJ1-2; TRBD1 matches at 8 bases. The CDR3 runs to 14 residues. The J segment lost 8 bases and the V segment lost 8 bases, leaving 13 bases of the junction unmatched. Germline assignment: CDR1 ENHRY and CDR2 SYGVKD.

This clonotype was observed a handful of times. The gene calls are TRBV25-1 and TRBJ2-3, with 9 bases fitting TRBD2. V lost 10 bases, J lost 1 base, and 6 bases stayed unmatched. Germline V gene data show CDR1 as MGHDK and CDR2 as SYGVNS. CDR3 length equals 14 residues. CDR3 protein: CATLTSGRTDTQYF. CDR3 bases: TGTGCCACCCTGACTAGCGGACGCACAGATACGCAGTATTTT.

This clonotype was counted ten times or more. The chain combines TRBV19 with TRBJ2-2, with 10 positions matching TRBD1. Per germline, CDR1 LNHDA and CDR2 SQIVND (reference sequence). The V gene end was trimmed by 9 bases and the J gene end by 7 bases; junction bases not matched to a gene: 11. This CDR3 has 15 residues. Written as DNA, the CDR3 is TGTGCCAGCCGGAGAGGGGACAGGGGAGGCGGGGAGCTGTTTTTT. It encodes CASRRGDRGGGELFF.

Ten or more counts support this clonotype. The chain is built from TRBV12-3 or TRBV12-4 and TRBJ1-5, with D possibly matching TRBD1 (5 bases). There are 14 residues in the CDR3. Deletions cut 6 bases from V and 6 bases from J, with 15 bases between. The CDR3 nucleotides read TGTGCCAGCAGCGGGACCGGCGGTCCTCAGCCCCAGCATTTT. Residues: CASSGTGGPQPQHF.

The sample holds many counts of this clonotype. J is TRBJ2-3 and V is TRBV2, with D maybe TRBD2 (5 bases). Germline assignment: CDR1 SNHLY and CDR2 FYNNEI. The V end lost 6 bases, the J end lost 5 bases, and 12 bases lay between the germline ends. The CDR3 runs 13 residues. For the CDR3, the DNA is TGTGCCAGCAGCCCTGAGAGGGAAGATACGCAGTATTTT. Its protein is CASSPEREDTQYF. Based on the CDR3 plus reference TRBV2 and TRBJ2-3, the full variable domain is EPEVTQTPSHQVTQMGQEVILRCVPISNHLYFYWYRQILGQKVEFLVSFYNNEISEKSEIFDDQFSVERPDGSNFTLKIRSTKLEDSAMYFCASSPEREDTQYFGPGTRLTVL.

This chain joins TRBV24-1 and TRBJ1-5; D unresolved. With 2 bases removed from V and 3 bases from J, the gap between germline ends came to 10 bases. Germline CDR1 KGHDR, CDR2 SFDVKD. The CDR3 is 15 amino acids. DNA for the CDR3: TGTGCCACCAGTGATTCTGACGGTGACAATCAGCCCCAGCATTTT. Translating gives CATSDSDGDNQPQHF.

The chain joins TRBV12-3 or TRBV12-4 to TRBJ2-1; 8 bases are a match to TRBD1. J gave up 8 bases and V 5 bases, and 8 bases lay outside the gene matches. The CDR3 extends over 14 amino acids. The CDR3, as DNA: TGTGCCAGCAGTGCCCGGACAGGGATCGATGAGCAGTTCTTC. Its translation: CASSARTGIDEQFF.

On this clonotype: Because the CDR3 is missing its conserved closing phenylalanine or tryptophan, this is likely a read error. The chain is built from TRBV28 and TRBJ2-7; D gene unclear. Germline values: CDR1 MDHEN, CDR2 SYDVKM. This CDR3 is 12 amino acids long. V was trimmed by 5 bases and J by 3 bases, leaving 8 bases between them. The CDR3 sequence: CASSTSNYEQYL. The CDR3 region has the DNA TGTGCCAGCAGTACCTCGAACTACGAGCAGTACCTC.

This clonotype has at least ten counts. The rearrangement uses TRBV12-3 or TRBV12-4 and TRBJ1-2; 7 bases map to TRBD1. V lost 2 bases to trimming and J lost 3 bases; unmatched junction nucleotides: 12. The CDR3 is 17 amino acids. Here the CDR3 reads CASSLPHRGPPDYGYTF. The CDR3 nucleotides are TGTGCCAGCAGTTTACCCCACAGGGGCCCCCCGGACTATGGCTACACCTTC.

This clonotype was seen at least ten times. CDR3 DNA: TGTGCCAGTAGTATCAAGGCTGAAACTGAAGCTTTCTTT. It is translated as CASSIKAETEAFF. V usage is TRBV19 and J usage is TRBJ1-1, with D hard to call. The CDR3 has 13 amino acids. Germline values: CDR1 LNHDA, CDR2 SQIVND (reference sequence). The V gene lost 3 bases and the J gene lost 5 bases, with 10 bases spanning the gap.

This clonotype was observed at least ten times. This chain joins TRBV18 and TRBJ1-2; D is perhaps TRBD1 (6 bases). CDR1 and CDR2 from the germline V gene are KGHSH and LQKENI. V gave up 3 bases and J gave up 0 bases, with 14 bases separating them. The length of the CDR3 is 16 residues. CDR3 nucleotides: TGTGCCAGCTCACCCATAGGACAGTCCGCTAACTATGGCTACACCTTC. Translation gives CASSPIGQSANYGYTF.

This clonotype was observed at least ten times. This chain uses TRBV9 with TRBJ1-2, with TRBD1 as a possible D gene (5 bases). Germline assignment: CDR1 SGDLS and CDR2 YYNGEE. The CDR3 sequence is 15 residues long. The V and J ends lost 3 bases and 8 bases respectively, with 20 bases between them. Here the CDR3 DNA reads TGTGCCAGCAGCGATCCCCCAGGGCAGCGAGGGGGCTACACCTTC. It codes for CASSDPPGQRGGYTF. Together with reference TRBV9 and TRBJ1-2, the CDR3 gives the full variable domain: DSGVTQTPKHLITATGQRVTLRCSPRSGDLSVYWYQQSLDQGLQFLIQYYNGEERAKGNILERFSAQQFPDLHSELNLSSLELGDSALYFCASSDPPGQRGGYTFGSGTRLTVV.

This clonotype occurred a few times. The genes are TRBV6-5 and TRBJ2-7; 11 bases are a match to TRBD1. The germline V gene has CDR1 MNHEY and CDR2 SVGAGI. V trimming: 0 bases; J trimming: 6 bases; junction bases outside the gene matches: 4. The CDR3 extends over 15 amino acids. CDR3 DNA sequence: TGTGCCAGCAGTTACTCTGGACAGGGGGCCGCCGAGCAGTACTTC. Translated, it gives CASSYSGQGAAEQYF.

The rearrangement joins TRBV6-5 to TRBJ2-2, with 9 bases fitting TRBD1. Germline assignment: CDR1 MNHEY and CDR2 SVGAGI. There are 16 residues in the CDR3. The V and J ends lost 4 bases and 3 bases, in that order; junction bases with no gene match: 6. The CDR3 sequence is CASSSGTGTDTGELFF. The CDR3 DNA is TGTGCCAGCAGTTCTGGGACAGGGACCGACACCGGGGAGCTGTTTTTT.

This clonotype has only a few counts. The V gene is TRBV6-1, the J gene TRBJ1-6, with D unclear. This CDR3 comprises 13 residues. V gave up 6 bases and J gave up 10 bases, with 13 bases separating them. The germline V gene encodes CDR1 MNHNS and CDR2 SASEGT. The CDR3 nucleotides read TGTGCCAGCAGGAAGATTTCTCTCTCACCCCTCCACTTT. It translates to CASRKISLSPLHF.

This clonotype appeared a few times. The chain employs TRBV6-1 and TRBJ2-2; D possibly matches TRBD1 or TRBD2 (5 bases each). V was shortened by 2 bases and J by 0 bases, with 10 bases between the two germline ends. The CDR3 is 16 residues long. The germline CDR1 and CDR2 sequences are MNHNS and SASEGT. The DNA of the CDR3 is TGTGCCAGCAGTGAACGGGGCGGCGCGAACACCGGGGAGCTGTTTTTT. Its translation: CASSERGGANTGELFF.

This clonotype was detected many times. This rearrangement joins TRBV28 to TRBJ2-5; D is ambiguous. Trimming removed 6 bases at V and 0 bases at J, with 8 bases between. Germline lookup yields CDR1 MDHEN and CDR2 SYDVKM. This CDR3 comprises 13 residues. CDR3 DNA sequence: TGTGCCAGCAGGTGGGCGTACCAAGAGACCCAGTACTTC. Translating gives CASRWAYQETQYF.

Only one count was recorded for this clonotype. The V call is TRBV20-1, the J call TRBJ1-5, with D hard to call. Germline values: CDR1 DFQATT, CDR2 SNEGSKA (reference sequence). The CDR3 consists of 14 residues. Trimming removed 0 bases at V and 4 bases at J, with 10 bases between. As DNA, the CDR3 is TGCAGTGCTAGAGAGGATTCGTGGAATCAGCCCCAGCATTTT. Its protein is CSAREDSWNQPQHF.

In this sample, this clonotype turned up many times. The chain recombines TRBV2 with TRBJ2-7, with D perhaps TRBD1 or TRBD2 (6 bases each). The germline V gene encodes CDR1 SNHLY and CDR2 FYNNEI. The CDR3 is 14 residues long. V was trimmed by 7 bases and J by 0 bases, leaving 13 bases between them. The CDR3 region is CASNAEGGSYEQYF. CDR3 bases: TGTGCCAGCAACGCGGAGGGGGGCTCCTACGAGCAGTACTTC.